This TCR beta chain stems from a study of type 1 regulatory T cells. Study in general: T-allo10 is an in vitro-generated, Tr1-enriched CD4 T cell product specific for alloantigen.

For this clonotype: The antigen is not known.

TCRdb recomputed calls from the reads with MiXCR, one row per CDR3 protein. This table has 60,000 to 70,000 distinct CDR3 sequences, around 49% appearing once. Germline CDR1 reads MNHEY; CDR2 reads SMNVEV (reference sequence). This CDR3 is 15 amino acids long. Trimming stripped 0 bases from V and 1 base from J, with 9 bases between. Sequenced: cultured non-Tr1 T cells, either the whole culture or a sorted T cell fraction (not recorded which). The sequence derives from a human donor in good health. The V call is TRBV27, the J call TRBJ1-2; a possible D gene is TRBD1 (6 bases). CDR3 protein: CASSLSGARNYGYTF. As DNA, the CDR3 is TGTGCCAGCAGTTTATCGGGGGCACGTAACTATGGCTACACCTTC.